What follows are 25 T cell receptor beta chains derived from one specimen sequenced in a study of Tregs in tolerant kidney transplant recipients. Measured with immunoSEQ multiplex PCR; TCRdb has only the in-frame clones, and not every one. The sample has approximately 47,000 clones, over 85% seen once; the top ten hold 15% to 18%. Recipients received nonmyeloablative bone marrow transplants from related graft donors, with transient mixed chimerism. Sequenced here: CD8+ T cells from blood (PBMCs), sampled 12 months after the transplant. Receptor source: a human patient who received a combined kidney and bone marrow transplant. Some T cells may be transferred from the graft donor.

This chain links TRBV7-6 with TRBJ2-7, with D maybe TRBD1 (7 bases). The CDR3 is 15 amino acids. CDR1 SGHVS and CDR2 FNYEAQ come from the germline V gene. V gave up 5 bases and J gave up 4 bases, with 18 bases separating them. The CDR3: CASSGDPRGEYEQYF. In nucleotides, the CDR3 is TGTGCCAGCAGCGGAGACCCCAGGGGGGAATACGAGCAGTACTTC.

The V call is TRBV7-8, the J call TRBJ1-2, with 8 bases identical to TRBD1. The CDR3 totals 13 residues. Germline CDR1 is SGHVS and CDR2 is FQNEAQ. J lost 6 bases, V lost 2 bases, and 2 bases had no gene match. As DNA, the CDR3 is TGTGCCAGCAGCTTACAGGGGGCGAATGGCTACACCTTC. It encodes CASSLQGANGYTF.

The chain is built from TRBV6-5 and TRBJ1-1, with D possibly TRBD1 on 6 matching bases. Trimming left V 2 bases short and J 6 bases short, with 10 bases between. Germline CDR1 is MNHEY and CDR2 is SVGAGI. This CDR3 is 13 amino acids long. CDR3 coding DNA: TGTGCCAGCAGTTACCACCAGGGGTCTGAAGCTTTCTTT. Protein sequence: CASSYHQGSEAFF.

The CDR3: CASSLGLAGGNEQFF. The DNA of the CDR3 is TGTGCCAGCAGCTTAGGGCTAGCGGGAGGGAATGAGCAGTTCTTC. The chain employs TRBV11-2 and TRBJ2-1, with TRBD2 identical over 12 bases. The germline CDR1 and CDR2 sequences are SGHAT and FQNNGV. This CDR3 region has 15 residues. The junction had 2 bases not matched to a gene; V was cut back by 1 base and J by 7 bases.

The chain is built from TRBV15 and TRBJ2-1; 7 bases line up with TRBD1. J lost 10 bases, V lost 5 bases, and 11 bases had no gene match. Germline CDR1 is LNHNV and CDR2 is YYDKDF (reference sequence). This CDR3 comprises 14 residues. CDR3 bases: TGTGCCACCAGCTCCCGGACAGGTGCTTGGGAGCAGTTCTTC. Encoded protein: CATSSRTGAWEQFF.

The rearrangement joins TRBV11-3 to TRBJ2-7; D is possibly TRBD2 (5 bases). This CDR3 is built from 13 residues. Trimming left V 0 bases short and J 4 bases short, with 7 bases between. CDR1 is SGHNT, CDR2 YENEEA, per germline. Here the CDR3 reads CASSLDGDYEQYF. The CDR3 DNA follows: TGTGCCAGCAGCTTAGACGGGGATTACGAGCAGTACTTC.

This clone has a handful of counts. V usage is TRBV19 and J usage is TRBJ2-5; D is unresolved. There are 12 residues in the CDR3. Germline values: CDR1 LNHDA, CDR2 SQIVND (reference sequence). V shed 1 base and J shed 4 bases, with 4 bases lying between them. CDR3 loop: CASSIGLETQYF. The CDR3, as DNA: TGTGCCAGTAGTATAGGACTAGAGACCCAGTACTTC.

This clone was seen a single time. This chain joins TRBV4-1 and TRBJ2-2; perhaps TRBD1 as D (5 bases). The V gene's germline CDR1 is MGHRA and CDR2 YSYEKL. The CDR3 consists of 13 residues. With 4 bases removed from V and 5 bases from J, the gap between germline ends came to 8 bases. The CDR3 is CASSPTETGELFF. The CDR3 nucleotides read TGCGCCAGCAGCCCGACAGAAACCGGGGAGCTGTTTTTT.

CDR3 residues: CASSNSRGWTEAFF. The CDR3 region has the DNA TGTGCCAGCAGCAACTCCAGGGGTTGGACTGAAGCTTTCTTT. The chain uses TRBV7-9 and TRBJ1-1, with D perhaps matching TRBD1 (6 bases). V was cut by 5 bases and J by 5 bases, with 15 bases left in between. The CDR3 length is 14 residues. Germline V gene data show CDR1 as SEHNR and CDR2 as FQNEAQ (reference sequence).

The V call is TRBV9, the J call TRBJ2-3; TRBD2 is a possible D gene (5 bases). Trimming left V 5 bases short and J 2 bases short, with 9 bases between. The CDR3 is made up of 13 amino acids. Germline loops: CDR1 SGDLS, CDR2 YYNGEE. The CDR3 DNA is TGTGCCAGCAGGTCGGGAATCACAGATACGCAGTATTTT. It encodes CASRSGITDTQYF.

The chain combines TRBV29-1 with TRBJ1-1, with no clear D. CDR1 and CDR2 (germline): SQVTM, ANQGSEA. The CDR3 extends over 11 amino acids. V lost 4 bases to trimming and J lost 8 bases, with 11 bases between them. DNA of the CDR3: TGCAGCGTTGGGTACCAGTTCGAAGCTTTCTTT. It is translated as CSVGYQFEAFF.

This chain joins TRBV19 and TRBJ2-3, with TRBD2 as a possible D gene (5 bases). CDR3 length equals 17 residues. V shed 1 base and J shed 6 bases, with 20 bases lying between them. CDR1 and CDR2 from the germline V gene are LNHDA and SQIVND (reference sequence). In DNA form, the CDR3 reads TGTGCCAGTAGTATAGCTAGTTTCAGGCTAGCAGCCGATACGCAGTATTTT. It encodes CASSIASFRLAADTQYF.

The rearrangement links TRBV19 to TRBJ1-5; 8 bases are shared with TRBD1. Trimming at V came to 4 bases and at J to 7 bases, leaving 12 bases not matched to a gene. The CDR3 is made up of 16 amino acids. Germline-derived CDR1 and CDR2 are LNHDA and SQIVND (reference sequence). The CDR3 coding sequence is TGTGCCAGTAGTAGATCACGGCAGGGGGCTCTACAGCCCCAGCATTTT. This sequence encodes CASSRSRQGALQPQHF.

V usage is TRBV15 and J usage is TRBJ2-1, with 11 bases fitting TRBD1. Per germline, CDR1 LNHNV and CDR2 YYDKDF (reference sequence). The CDR3 has 16 amino acids. V lost 3 bases to trimming and J lost 3 bases; unmatched junction nucleotides: 4. CDR3 coding DNA: TGTGCCACCAGCAGCGGACAGGGGGCGATCTACAATGAGCAGTTCTTC. It translates to CATSSGQGAIYNEQFF.

The rearrangement uses TRBV7-2 and TRBJ2-7; D call uncertain. This CDR3 contains 12 residues. Trimming removed 1 base from V and 4 bases from J, with 5 bases in between. Germline assignment: CDR1 SGHTA and CDR2 FQGNSA. CDR3 nucleotides: TGTGCCAGCAGCTTAGTCTCTTACGAGCAGTACTTC. Its translation is CASSLVSYEQYF.

The chain employs TRBV9 and TRBJ2-2; no firm D call. Germline values: CDR1 SGDLS, CDR2 YYNGEE. The CDR3 consists of 15 residues. Trimming pared 0 bases from V and 7 bases from J, leaving 13 bases between. The CDR3 sequence: CASSVDGRPGGELFF. For the CDR3, the DNA is TGTGCCAGCAGCGTAGATGGAAGGCCGGGCGGGGAGCTGTTTTTT.

This clone was picked up one time. The chain uses TRBV28 and TRBJ2-3, with 9 bases aligning to TRBD1. J lost 2 bases, V lost 3 bases, and 15 bases had no gene match. The CDR3 covers 19 residues. Germline CDR1 and CDR2: MDHEN and SYDVKM. The CDR3 nucleotides read TGTGCCAGCAGTTTTGTTGTAACTGACAGGGGGGACCCCACAGATACGCAGTATTTT. Translation: CASSFVVTDRGDPTDTQYF.

J is TRBJ1-2 and V is TRBV7-9; no reliable D call. The CDR3 has 9 residues. Trimming took off 4 bases at V and 12 bases at J, with 6 bases between the two ends. Looked up from germline, CDR1 is SEHNR and CDR2 is FQNEAQ (reference sequence). CDR3 region: CASSSLHTF. The CDR3 DNA is TGTGCCAGCAGCTCCCTTCACACCTTC.

The V gene is TRBV5-4, the J gene TRBJ2-7; 14 bases match TRBD2. V shed 7 bases and J 12 bases; nucleotides not matched to a gene: 9. Germline V gene lookup returns CDR1 SGHNT and CDR2 YYREEE (reference sequence). CDR3 length equals 13 residues. The CDR3 loop reads CASSRLAGGPRYF. As DNA, the CDR3 is TGTGCCAGCTCGAGACTAGCGGGAGGGCCTCGGTACTTC.

The CDR3: CAISEPATEETQYF. The DNA for the CDR3 is TGTGCCATCAGTGAGCCGGCAACAGAAGAGACCCAGTACTTC. The V gene is TRBV10-3, the J gene TRBJ2-5, with D unclear. Trimming stripped 2 bases from V and 3 bases from J, with 10 bases between. The CDR3 totals 14 residues. CDR1 and CDR2 from the germline V gene are ENHRY and SYGVKD.

The V and J genes are TRBV9 and TRBJ2-1, with TRBD2 matching 10 bases. The V segment lost 2 bases and the J segment 5 bases; nucleotides outside the gene matches: 4. The CDR3 sequence is 15 residues long. Per the germline V gene, CDR1 is SGDLS and CDR2 is YYNGEE. CDR3 bases: TGTGCCAGCAGCGTCCTAGCGGGAGATAACAATGAGCAGTTCTTC. Translating gives CASSVLAGDNNEQFF.

The rearrangement joins TRBV6-1 to TRBJ2-3; 10 bases align to TRBD2. CDR1 is MNHNS and CDR2 is SASEGT in the germline V gene. V lost 2 bases and J lost 2; bases outside the gene matches: 13. This CDR3 has 19 residues. Written as DNA, the CDR3 is TGTGCCAGCAGTGAACAGGGTACCGGACTAGCGGAGATCACAGATACGCAGTATTTT. It codes for CASSEQGTGLAEITDTQYF.

The chain carries TRBV7-9 and TRBJ1-2; the D is unclear. The ends were cut back, 0 bases at V and 4 bases at J, with 9 bases in the middle. Germline V gene data show CDR1 as SEHNR and CDR2 as FQNEAQ (reference sequence). The CDR3 length is 14 residues. The CDR3 region is CASSLAYSGYGYTF. CDR3 coding DNA: TGTGCCAGCAGCTTAGCCTATTCCGGCTATGGCTACACCTTC.

The chain uses TRBV9 and TRBJ1-1, with 10 positions matching TRBD1. This CDR3 region has 15 residues. Germline V gives CDR1 SGDLS, CDR2 YYNGEE. V lost 3 bases to trimming and J lost 3 bases; unmatched junction nucleotides: 5. The CDR3: CASSGRTGGDTEAFF. The DNA for the CDR3 is TGTGCCAGCAGCGGACGGACAGGGGGGGACACTGAAGCTTTCTTT.

The CDR3: CASRSRPYSSGNTIYF. The DNA of the CDR3 is TGTGCCAGTAGATCTCGTCCCTACAGCTCTGGAAACACCATATATTTT. The genes are TRBV19 and TRBJ1-3; no clear D. V was pared by 6 bases and J by 0 bases, with 15 bases between. This CDR3 spans 16 amino acids. The germline V gene has CDR1 LNHDA and CDR2 SQIVND (reference sequence).